This T cell receptor (beta chain) is drawn from a study of identical twins. All of the donors were Caucasians in good health. This clonotype was counted ten times or more. The antigen remains undetermined. cDNA carried unique molecular identifiers, and a universal primer site was added by template switching. MiXCR, applied by TCRdb to the 5' RACE reads, yields one record per CDR3 protein. The data hold 1.5 million to 2 million distinct CDR3 sequences, with around 33% observed a single time. Study-wide findings and caveats: Models came in too low on out-of-frame TCR alpha sharing in monozygotic twins.

This CDR3 spans 14 amino acids. V lost 7 bases, J lost 4 bases, and 8 bases stayed unmatched. CDR1 ENHRY and CDR2 SYGVKD come from the germline V gene. The clonotype originates from a newborn girl in good health. Sequencing was done on a sample of cord blood. The rearrangement joins TRBV10-3 to TRBJ2-7, with TRBD1 matching 9 bases. The CDR3 DNA follows: TGTGCCATCACCCTGGGACAGGGAAGTTACGAGCAGTACTTC. It encodes CAITLGQGSYEQYF.